This T cell receptor beta chain appears in the sequencing data of a study of technical replicates of blood from a handful of donors. This CDR3 has 13 residues. Germline trimming cut 7 bases from V and 5 bases from J; bases unmatched to any gene: 7. Per the germline V gene, CDR1 is MNHEY and CDR2 is SVGAGI. Clones were read by immunoSEQ multiplex PCR, and TCRdb kept only the in-frame ones, dropping some. The table includes some 62,000 clones, around 87% detected once. This receptor was taken from a human donor in good health. Some clones in this sample may be carry-over from other donors' samples. Sequencing used PBMCs. V and J are TRBV6-5 and TRBJ1-1, with 7 bases that match TRBD1. CDR3 coding DNA: TGTGCCAGCAATTTACAGGGGCGAACTGAAGCTTTCTTT. Its protein is CASNLQGRTEAFF.